This TCR beta chain was found in a study of blood T cell repertoires in COVID-19 (dated by TCRdb to the early 2020s). A note on the overall study: Samples covering the acute and convalescent phases of COVID-19 were provided by collaborators in the United States, Italy and Spain. Samples came from the ongoing ImmuneRACE study (first 160 participants) plus 1,254 subjects from 6 global collaborators. Deeply sampled blood TCRbeta repertoires from subjects exposed to, actively infected with, or recovered from COVID-19 were included in the dataset. Where available, HLA class I and class II types were obtained from metadata supplied by the sample provider rather than from assay-based typing. A de-identified subject ID, COVID-19 status, age in years and sex were almost always included in the sample metadata. The prospective study material was composed of cDNA or gDNA derived from T cells, B-cell-depleted T cells, or PBMCs. The repertoires were released in a freely available public database meant as a resource for research on the immune response to SARS-CoV-2.

Each collaborating institution followed its own protocols to collect whole blood in K2EDTA tubes. For TCRbeta analysis, collaborator samples were shipped as frozen whole blood, as isolated PBMCs, or as DNA extracted from either sample type. What the authors observed across the whole study: The amount of clinical and demographic metadata varied by source and participant and was provided uncurated.

TCRbeta CDR3 regions were amplified from genomic DNA by means of the immunoSEQ Assay, a bias-controlled multiplex PCR. Concerning the study's data processing: Within the assay, amplification of reference gene primers was used to estimate how many nucleated cells each sample contained. Sequence reads were collapsed and filtered to measure the absolute abundance of every unique TCRbeta CDR3 rearrangement. For each sample, productive Simpson clonality was calculated as the square root of Simpson's diversity index across productive rearrangements. Sourced from immuneACCESS, this table was stored by TCRdb with only in-frame sequences that have V and J called. A share of the clones is absent; for the studies checked, an unresolved V gene accounts for under half, and the remainder has no known explanation. V, J and clone size reflect that table, while D and trimming were determined from the DNA. The sample table records about 260,000 clones; about 86% of these occur just once. The biggest ten clones account for about 2.1% of the sample.

The CDR3 contains 11 residues, cysteine and phenylalanine counted. Just the 33-base CDR3 DNA is kept, in frame starting at base 1. Reading the germline V gene (reference sequence) gives CDR1 DFQATT and CDR2 SNEGSKA. V is clipped by 3 bases and J by 11 bases, and the sequence between their germline boundaries is 13 bases long. Notes on this clone: What antigen it recognizes has not been identified. It has no much larger one-base neighbor in the sample; base qualities were not kept.

The sequenced material came from peripheral blood. Recombination connected TRBV20-1 to TRBJ1-1; tentative D gene TRBD1, with 5 bases matching. The sequence was obtained from a man under 40 with active or convalescent COVID-19. The DNA sequence reads TGCAGTGCTAGCCCTCGGGGGGAGGCTTTCTTT. Its protein is CSASPRGEAFF.